One TCR beta chain is described in this entry. What antigen it recognizes has not been identified. No much larger clone is present one base from it, and per-base qualities are unavailable. Whole blood was collected in K2EDTA tubes by collaborating institutions according to the institutions' own protocols. For TCRbeta analysis, collaborator samples were shipped as frozen whole blood, as isolated PBMCs, or as DNA extracted from either sample type. This sample was included in a study of blood T cell repertoires in COVID-19 (dated by TCRdb to between 2020 and 2021). As for the study more broadly: Collaborator samples came from the United States, Italy and Spain and covered acute and convalescent phases of COVID-19. The prospective study material was composed of cDNA or gDNA derived from T cells, B-cell-depleted T cells, or PBMCs. Subjects who had been exposed to COVID-19, were actively infected with it, or had recovered from it provided the deeply sampled blood TCRbeta repertoires that made up the dataset. The repertoires were released in a freely available public database meant as a resource for research on the immune response to SARS-CoV-2. Samples were obtained from the ongoing ImmuneRACE study (first 160 participants) and from over a thousand subjects provided by 6 global collaborators. A de-identified subject ID, COVID-19 status, age in years and sex were almost always included in the sample metadata. Where HLA class I and class II types were available, the types were taken from metadata supplied by the sample provider, not from assay-based typing.

Taken from the germline V gene (reference sequence), the CDR1 and CDR2 loops are WNHNN and SYGVQD. Relative to germline, V is 3 bases shorter and J is 7 bases shorter, with 13 bases between their ends. Reading from cysteine to phenylalanine, the CDR3 counts 14 amino acids. Kept here is only the CDR3 DNA, which spans 42 bases and is read in frame from base 1. Paper-wide results and their limitations: The amount of clinical and demographic metadata varied by source and participant and was provided uncurated.

The immunoSEQ Assay, a bias-controlled multiplex PCR, was used to amplify TCRbeta CDR3 regions from genomic DNA. Processing in the source paper ran as follows. Nucleated cell counts per sample were estimated from amplification of reference gene primers within the assay. Sequence reads were collapsed and filtered to measure the absolute abundance of every unique TCRbeta CDR3 rearrangement. Productive Simpson clonality was computed per sample as the square root of Simpson's diversity index over productive rearrangements. Sourced from immuneACCESS, this table was stored by TCRdb with only in-frame sequences that have V and J called. A share of the clones is absent; for the studies checked, an unresolved V gene accounts for under half, and the remainder has no known explanation. Clonal size and the V and J genes are those of that table, whereas D and trimming came from the DNA. Present in this sample are tens of thousands of clones, roughly 79% of which were seen just once. The ten largest clones represent approximately 22% of the sample.

The receptor's source is a woman in her 70s with acute or convalescent COVID-19. The sequence is built from TRBV10-1 and TRBJ1-5, with the D gene call left open. Sequenced material: peripheral blood. Read as DNA, the sequence is TGCGCCAGCAGTGAAGGTCCGGGTCGGCAGCCCCAGCATTTT. Its amino acids are CASSEGPGRQPQHF.